Here is one T cell receptor (beta chain) with its context. What it binds is not known. Blood sampling took place at baseline, cycle 4 day 1, and cycle 7 day 1. From germline, CDR1 is MNHEY and CDR2 SVGAGI. With 4 bases removed from V and 10 bases from J, the gap between germline ends came to 11 bases. CDR3 size: 12 residues. This specimen belongs to a study of OX40 agonist ivuxolimab in advanced cancers. Study summary: The mean age was roughly 60 years, ranging from roughly 23 to 90, with 80% to 85% of participants male. Findings and limits, study-wide: Some patients without response likewise showed low normalized clonal expansion. CD8+ T cells (on average) carried more expanded clones than CD4+ T cells.

Produced via immunoSEQ multiplex PCR; TCRdb's table is partial and in-frame only. Of about 50,000 clones listed, 88% are singletons. The sample in question was CD4+ or CD8+ T cells sorted from blood, obtained in a trial of the OX40 agonist ivuxolimab. The receptor was derived from an adult with an advanced solid tumor such as melanoma, head and neck, liver or kidney cancer. The V and J genes are TRBV6-5 and TRBJ1-5; D uncertain. The CDR3 reads CASSSLQGPQHF. The CDR3 nucleotides read TGTGCCAGCAGTTCCCTCCAAGGTCCCCAGCATTTT.